The following is a TCR beta chain sequence with its context. This clonotype was counted ten times or more. Its antigen has not been determined. No qualities accompany the bases; no much larger clone lies one base away. This sample is drawn from a study of low-dose radiotherapy and immunotherapy resistance in tumors (dated by TCRdb to between 2021 and 2023). Turning to the overall study: In Cohort 1, 0.5 Gy per fraction was delivered every 2 weeks, and a total PTV dose of 6.5 Gy was prescribed. Eight patients were included in the translational analysis: three from the first dose cohort and the first five from the second dose cohort. Cyclophosphamide 200 mg/m2 was administered intravenously every two weeks, one day before each radiation and immunotherapy administration. Starting on cycle 1 day 1, patients took 300 mg of aspirin by mouth once daily for four cycles. Trial participants were not randomized into treatment groups. In Cohort 2, 1 Gy per fraction was delivered every two weeks, for a total of 13 Gy over 26 weeks. Nivolumab was administered intravenously as a 240 mg flat dose every two weeks, and ipilimumab was administered intravenously at 1 mg/kg every six weeks.

Sequencing instrument: Illumina HiSeq 2500. First-strand cDNA was synthesized using Superscript III and a set of TRAV- and TRBV-specific primers, so that both TCRalpha and TCRbeta chains were covered. An approximately 20-cycle PCR with Phusion amplified the TCRs, pairing a constant-region primer with the adapter that was attached to the V primers. The isolated mRNA was amplified using the MessageAmp II aRNA Amplification Kit, with in vitro transcription performed for about 15 hours at 37 degrees C. mRNA for TCR sequencing was isolated with the Dynabeads mRNA DIRECT Purification Kit. A second approximately 25-cycle Phusion PCR added indexed Illumina adapters, and products were purified with AMPure XP beads. The published analysis was carried out like this. Custom Perl scripts were used to pool TCR sequences that encoded the same protein, to remove out-of-frame sequences, and to calculate the abundance of each clonotype. Any TCR sequence supported by only a single read was excluded from analysis. Repertoire metrics included Shannon entropy, Gini index, clonality, richness, and frequency of TCRs shared between repertoires. Starting from the raw public reads, TCRdb applied fastp trimming at Q25, assembled clones with MiXCR and retained in-frame beta chains. A single entry per CDR3 protein holds the most common genes and DNA from its merged rows. None of the V and J calls come from the authors' own analysis; TCRdb made them. Within this sample are more than 50,000 distinct CDR3 sequences, with about a quarter of them counted one time only. The ten largest clonotypes hold roughly 6.7% of the sample.

According to the study, the label for this sample's time point signals: after trial treatment. This specimen's treatment or condition label, per the study, means: LDRT plus nivolumab, ipilimumab, low-dose cyclophosphamide and aspirin (RACIN trial). Donors were enrolled in RACIN, a single-arm phase I dose-escalation trial combining nivolumab, ipilimumab, aspirin, low-dose cyclophosphamide and low-dose radiotherapy. Eligible patients had advanced, TIL-negative solid tumors. CDR1 and CDR2 (MDHEN, SYDVKM) derive from the germline V gene. Between the V and J ends, shortened by 3 bases and 7 bases respectively, the junction contains 1 base. The CDR3 runs 10 residues from the cysteine to the phenylalanine. This entry keeps only the CDR3 DNA: 30 bases, framed from base 1.

The chain is made from TRBV28 and TRBJ2-1, with the D gene call left open. This receptor was taken from a male donor with prostate cancer. Source: PBMCs, taken after low-dose radiotherapy plus immunotherapy. The DNA reads TGTGCCAGCAGTTTTAATGAGCAGTTCTTC. This codes for CASSFNEQFF.